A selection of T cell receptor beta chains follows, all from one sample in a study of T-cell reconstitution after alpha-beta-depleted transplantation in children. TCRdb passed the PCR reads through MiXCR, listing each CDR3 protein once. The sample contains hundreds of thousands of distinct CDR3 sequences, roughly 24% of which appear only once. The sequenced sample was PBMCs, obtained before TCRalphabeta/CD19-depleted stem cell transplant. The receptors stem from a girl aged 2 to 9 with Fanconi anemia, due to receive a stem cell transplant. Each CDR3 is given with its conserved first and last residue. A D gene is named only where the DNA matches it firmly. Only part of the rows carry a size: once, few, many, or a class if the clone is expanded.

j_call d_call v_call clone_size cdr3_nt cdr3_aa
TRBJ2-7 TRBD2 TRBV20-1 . TGCAGTGCTAGAGATCTATCTGGACTAGGGGACTCCTACGAGCAGTACTTC CSARDLSGLGDSYEQYF
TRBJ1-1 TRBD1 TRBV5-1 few TGCGCCAGCAGCTTGTGGGACAGGTTTAACACTGAAGCTTTCTTT CASSLWDRFNTEAFF
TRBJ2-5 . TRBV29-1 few TGCAGCGTTGAAGGGGACAGATGGGGGGGACAAGAGACCCAGTACTTC CSVEGDRWGGQETQYF
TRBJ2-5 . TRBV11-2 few TGTGCCAGCAGCCCACTGGGGGGGGGCGGGGAGACCCAGTACTTC CASSPLGGGGETQYF
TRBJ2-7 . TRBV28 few TGTGCCAGCAGGAACACAGGGCACTACGAGCAGTACTTC CASRNTGHYEQYF
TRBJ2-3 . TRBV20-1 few TGCAGTGCGGACCAAGGCACAGATACGCAGTATTTT CSADQGTDTQYF
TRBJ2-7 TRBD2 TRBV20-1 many TGCAACGCCCAAGCGGGGGACTCCTACGAGCTGTACTTC CNAQAGDSYELYF
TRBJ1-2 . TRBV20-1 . TGCAGTGCTAGCTACAGGGTAAACTATGGCTACACCTTC CSASYRVNYGYTF
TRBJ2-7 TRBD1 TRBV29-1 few TGCAGCGTTGTGCGACAGGGGTCCTACGAGCAGTACTTC CSVVRQGSYEQYF
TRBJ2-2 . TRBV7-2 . TGTGCCAGCAGCTTGGGGGGGGCTAGCGCCCGAGAGCTGTTTTTT CASSLGGASARELFF
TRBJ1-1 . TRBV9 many TGTGCCAGCAGCGTAGGGGGGACAAACACTGAAGCTTTCTTT CASSVGGTNTEAFF
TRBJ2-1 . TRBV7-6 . TGTGCCAGCAGCTTATCCGGAGAGCCTGAGCAGTTCTTC CASSLSGEPEQFF
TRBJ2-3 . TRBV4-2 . TGTGCCAGCAGCTCTGCAGGCGGGGGCACAGATACGCAGTATTTT CASSSAGGGTDTQYF
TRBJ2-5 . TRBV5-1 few TGCGCCAGCAGCGGAGGGACTTTTCAAGAGACCCAGTACTTC CASSGGTFQETQYF
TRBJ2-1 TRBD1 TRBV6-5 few TGTGCCAGCTCGAAGGGGACAGGGACCAATGAGCAGTTCTTC CASSKGTGTNEQFF
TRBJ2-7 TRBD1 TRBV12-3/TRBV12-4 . TGTGCCAGCAGTTTTAGGACAGGGTTGTACGAGCAGTACTTC CASSFRTGLYEQYF
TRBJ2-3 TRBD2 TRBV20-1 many TGCAGTGCTAGAGTGGAGCGGGAGGCAAAAGATACGCAGTATTTT CSARVEREAKDTQYF
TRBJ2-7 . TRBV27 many TGTGCCAGCAGTTGGACCCTTTCCCATAACGAGCAGTACTTC CASSWTLSHNEQYF
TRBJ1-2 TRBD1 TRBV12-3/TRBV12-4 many TGTGCCAGCAGTTTCTCCCAGGGGGTCTATGGCTACACCTTC CASSFSQGVYGYTF
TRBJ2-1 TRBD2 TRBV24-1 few TGTGCCACCTGTTCAGGCAGCGGGGTCTACAATGAGCAGTTCTTC CATCSGSGVYNEQFF
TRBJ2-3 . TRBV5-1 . TGCGCCAGCAGCTTCCTGCGGAGCAGCACAGATACGCAGTATTTT CASSFLRSSTDTQYF
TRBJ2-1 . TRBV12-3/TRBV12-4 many TGTGCCAGCAGACCCGACTGGGGCAGCTCCTACAATGAGCAGTTCTTC CASRPDWGSSYNEQFF
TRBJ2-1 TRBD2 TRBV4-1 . TGCGCCAGCAGCCATCCGTTAGCGGGAACCCACAATGAGCAGTTCTTC CASSHPLAGTHNEQFF
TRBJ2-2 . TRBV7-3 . TGTGCCAGCAGTGTCCAACCCACCGGGGAGCTGTTTTTT CASSVQPTGELFF
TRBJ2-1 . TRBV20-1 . TGCAGTGCTAGCGGGCACCGGGATCTTCCCCACAATGAGCAGTTCTTC CSASGHRDLPHNEQFF
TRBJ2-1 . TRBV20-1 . TGCAGTGCTAGAGGGCCGGGCCTAGTGTTCTTC CSARGPGLVFF
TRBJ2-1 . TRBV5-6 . TGTGCCAGCAGCTTGCTTACGGACGGAGTAGCAGGCAATGAGCAGTTCTTC CASSLLTDGVAGNEQFF
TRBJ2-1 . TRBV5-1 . TGCGCCAGCAGCCCAAGCAAGAGGGCCGGGGGTCAAAATGAGCAGTTCTTC CASSPSKRAGGQNEQFF
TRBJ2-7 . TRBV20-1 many TGCAGTGCCAACCCCGGACAGATTCCCGCTCTCGAGCAGTACTTC CSANPGQIPALEQYF
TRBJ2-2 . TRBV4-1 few TGCGCCAGCAGCCACTGCGGGGAGCTGTTTTTT CASSHCGELFF
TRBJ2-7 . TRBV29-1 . TGCAGCGTTACGATAGGGGGCTACGAGCAGTACTTC CSVTIGGYEQYF
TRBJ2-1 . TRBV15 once TGTGCCACCAGCAGAGATGAAACCCTGGGGTTCTTC CATSRDETLGFF
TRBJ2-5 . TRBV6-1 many TGTGCCAGCATCCCGGGGGGCGGAGAGACCCAGTACTTC CASIPGGGETQYF
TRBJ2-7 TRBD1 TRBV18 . TGTGCCAGCTCACGGAGAACCGGGACAGGGGGTTACGAGCAGTACTTC CASSRRTGTGGYEQYF
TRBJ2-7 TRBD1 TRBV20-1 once TGCAGTGCCGGAGTCGCCGGACAGGGTGGCCCCTACGAGCAGTACTTC CSAGVAGQGGPYEQYF
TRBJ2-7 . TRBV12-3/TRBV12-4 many TGTGCCAGCAGTTTAGCGCAAGGCCAAGGGCAGTACTTC CASSLAQGQGQYF
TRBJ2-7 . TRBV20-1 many TGCAGTGGACTTCTCCAGCACCACTTCTACGAGCAGTACTTC CSGLLQHHFYEQYF
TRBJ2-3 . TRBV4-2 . TGTGCCAGCAGCCAAGATCCAGGAGCGGGTCGGTCCACAGATACGCAGTATTTT CASSQDPGAGRSTDTQYF
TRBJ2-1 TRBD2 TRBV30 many TGTGCCTGGAGTGACCACCCTCTCATAGCGGGAGGCTACAATGAGCAGTTCTTC CAWSDHPLIAGGYNEQFF
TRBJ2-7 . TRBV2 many TGTGCCAGCAGTGAGGTCCAGGGGCCCAACGAGCAGTACTTC CASSEVQGPNEQYF
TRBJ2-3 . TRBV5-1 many TGCGCCAGCAGCTTGGACGAGGGTACGCAGTATTTT CASSLDEGTQYF
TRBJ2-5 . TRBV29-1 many TGCAGCGTTGGCGGTGAGACCCAGTACTTC CSVGGETQYF
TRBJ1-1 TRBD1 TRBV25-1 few TGTGCCAGCAGTGATCCGGGACAGGGTGACACTGAAGCTTTCTTT CASSDPGQGDTEAFF
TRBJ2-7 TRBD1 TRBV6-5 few TGTGCCAGCAGTTATAGGGGACAGGGGATAGGCGAGCAGTACTTC CASSYRGQGIGEQYF
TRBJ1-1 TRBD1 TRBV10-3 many TGTGCCATCAGTGACTCTGGGACAGGCGGTGTGGGTGCTTTCTTT CAISDSGTGGVGAFF
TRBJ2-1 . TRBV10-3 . TGTGCCATCAGCGAAGGACAGAGTAGTGAGCAGTTCTTC CAISEGQSSEQFF
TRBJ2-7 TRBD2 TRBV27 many TGTGCCAGCAGTCTACTAGCGGGGGGGCACTACGAGCAGTACTTC CASSLLAGGHYEQYF
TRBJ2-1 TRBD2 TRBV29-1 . TGCAGCGTTGTGGTGCCTAGCGGACTTTACAATGAGCAGTTCTTC CSVVVPSGLYNEQFF
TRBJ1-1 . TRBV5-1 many TGCGCCAGCAGCTTCCTTCAGGGGTTTGACCAAGCTTTCTTT CASSFLQGFDQAFF
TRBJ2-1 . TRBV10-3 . TGTGCCATCAGTGAGCCACACAAAGCGAACAATGAGCAGTTCTTC CAISEPHKANNEQFF
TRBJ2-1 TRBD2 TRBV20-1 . TGCAGTGCTAGCCCACTAGCGGGGGCCTACAATGAGCAGTTCTTC CSASPLAGAYNEQFF
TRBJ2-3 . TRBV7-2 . TGTGCCAGCAGCTTATATCGATCCACAGATACGCAGTATTTT CASSLYRSTDTQYF
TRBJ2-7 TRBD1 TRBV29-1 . TGCAGCGTTGCCGCGGGACAGGGCTACGAGCAGTACTTC CSVAAGQGYEQYF
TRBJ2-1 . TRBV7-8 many TGTGCCAGCAGCTTAGAATCCGGGAACTACAATGAGCAGTTCTTC CASSLESGNYNEQFF